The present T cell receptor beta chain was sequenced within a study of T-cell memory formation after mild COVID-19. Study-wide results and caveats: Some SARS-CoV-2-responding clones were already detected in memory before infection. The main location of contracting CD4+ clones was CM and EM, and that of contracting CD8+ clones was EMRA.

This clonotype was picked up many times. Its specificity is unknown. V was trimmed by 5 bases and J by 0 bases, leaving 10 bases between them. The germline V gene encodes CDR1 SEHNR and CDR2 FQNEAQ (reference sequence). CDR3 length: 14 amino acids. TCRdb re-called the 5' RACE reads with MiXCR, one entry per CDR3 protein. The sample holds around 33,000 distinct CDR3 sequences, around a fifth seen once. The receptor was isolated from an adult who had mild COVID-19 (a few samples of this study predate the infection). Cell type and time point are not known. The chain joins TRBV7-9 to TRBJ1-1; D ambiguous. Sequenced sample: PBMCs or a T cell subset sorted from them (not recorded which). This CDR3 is CASSPPILNTEAFF. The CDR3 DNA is TGTGCCAGCAGCCCTCCCATCCTGAACACTGAAGCTTTCTTT. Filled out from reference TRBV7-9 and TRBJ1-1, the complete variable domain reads DTGVSQNPRHKITKRGQNVTFRCDPISEHNRLYWYRQTLGQGPEFLTYFQNEAQLEKSRLLSDRFSAERPKGSFSTLEIQRTEQGDSAMYLCASSPPILNTEAFFGQGTRLTVV.